This passage covers 13 T cell receptor beta chains from one sample sequenced in a study of a mutant IDH1 vaccine in newly diagnosed glioma. Time point defined: week 11, during vaccination. The content of each vaccine dose was 300 ug of mutant IDH1 20-mer peptide, and topical imiquimod accompanied it. The repertoire was sequenced with immunoSEQ multiplex PCR; TCRdb's copy has only in-frame clones and lacks some. The sample includes 50,000 to 75,000 clones, around 80% of them seen just once. These receptors are not linked to any known antigen. The specimen comprised PBMCs, sampled from a glioma patient whose treatment included an IDH1 peptide vaccine. The receptors derive from a man aged 50 or older with glioma.

The chain links TRBV2 to TRBJ1-1, with TRBD1 identical over 9 bases. The trim removed 6 bases at V and 5 bases at J, leaving 4 bases unmatched. This CDR3 is built from 13 residues. The germline gives CDR1 SNHLY, CDR2 FYNNEI. The CDR3 spells CASRDRGWTEAFF. CDR3 nucleotide sequence: TGTGCCAGCAGGGACAGGGGATGGACTGAAGCTTTCTTT.

This rearrangement joins TRBV2 to TRBJ1-4; D perhaps matches TRBD1 (5 bases). The V end was cut by 6 bases, the J end by 5 bases, with 16 bases between. The CDR3 loop spans 15 amino acids. Germline loops: CDR1 SNHLY, CDR2 FYNNEI. The CDR3 DNA sequence: TGTGCCAGCAGGCCGAGGGGCAGCCCGAATGAAAAACTGTTTTTT. It encodes CASRPRGSPNEKLFF.

This chain links TRBV5-1 with TRBJ2-4; 10 positions match TRBD2. The CDR3 contains 14 residues. Germline assignment: CDR1 SGHRS and CDR2 YFSETQ. With V trimmed by 4 bases and J by 7 bases, 5 bases remained unmatched. The CDR3 DNA is TGCGCCAGCAGCGAAGCGGGAGGGGGGAACATTCAGTACTTC. Residues: CASSEAGGGNIQYF.

The chain combines TRBV19 with TRBJ2-1; TRBD2 matches 11 bases. The CDR3 contains 15 residues. The J segment lost 4 bases and the V segment lost 4 bases, leaving 3 bases of the junction unmatched. The germline gives CDR1 LNHDA, CDR2 SQIVND (reference sequence). The CDR3 loop is CASSTGTSGYNEQFF. The CDR3 region has the DNA TGTGCCAGTAGTACCGGGACTAGCGGTTACAATGAGCAGTTCTTC.

The chain uses TRBV5-1 and TRBJ2-6; no firm D call. V lost 0 bases and J lost 0, with 7 bases in between. The CDR3 covers 16 residues. CDR1 is SGHRS and CDR2 is YFSETQ in the germline V gene. DNA for the CDR3: TGCGCCAGCAGCTTGGTTCCGGGCTCTGGGGCCAACGTCCTGACTTTC. Protein: CASSLVPGSGANVLTF.

The chain combines TRBV30 with TRBJ2-1; TRBD2 agrees at 8 bases. Germline loops: CDR1 GTSNPN, CDR2 SVGIG (reference sequence). V lost 0 bases, J lost 3 bases, and 10 bases stayed unmatched. This CDR3 has 17 residues. Written as DNA, the CDR3 is TGTGCCTGGAGTGTAGTGGCGGGGGGCCTACTCTACAATGAGCAGTTCTTC. It yields the protein CAWSVVAGGLLYNEQFF.

The chain joins TRBV5-8 to TRBJ1-5, with unresolved D. The ends were cut back, 0 bases at V and 6 bases at J, with 13 bases in the middle. Per germline, CDR1 SGHTS and CDR2 YDEGEE. The CDR3 totals 15 residues. The CDR3 protein is CASSLANGLTQPQHF. In DNA, the CDR3 is TGTGCCAGCAGCTTGGCCAACGGCCTTACTCAGCCCCAGCATTTT.

This clone was picked up one time. The rearrangement links TRBV6-4 to TRBJ1-6; D is undetermined. Germline V gives CDR1 MRHNA, CDR2 SNTAGT. This CDR3 is built from 17 residues. Trimming removed 3 bases from V and 6 bases from J, with 18 bases in between. The CDR3 reads CASSDGLALRTNSPLHF. In DNA form, the CDR3 reads TGTGCCAGCAGTGATGGTCTGGCACTACGGACTAATTCACCCCTCCACTTT.

The J gene is TRBJ2-2, the V gene TRBV2, with TRBD2 as a possible D gene (8 bases). CDR3 length: 14 amino acids. Trimming shortened V by 6 bases and J by 4 bases, and 12 bases separated the two germline ends. CDR1 and CDR2 from the germline V gene are SNHLY and FYNNEI. CDR3 amino acids: CASRTGTSTGELFF. CDR3 sequence (DNA): TGTGCCAGCAGGACAGGGACTAGCACCGGGGAGCTGTTTTTT. The full variable domain, in which reference TRBV2 and TRBJ2-2 provide the parts outside the CDR3, is EPEVTQTPSHQVTQMGQEVILRCVPISNHLYFYWYRQILGQKVEFLVSFYNNEISEKSEIFDDQFSVERPDGSNFTLKIRSTKLEDSAMYFCASRTGTSTGELFFGEGSRLTVL.

The genes are TRBV6-6 and TRBJ2-1, with TRBD2 identical over 11 bases. This CDR3 has 16 residues. Trimming took 2 bases from V and 3 from J; bases not matched to a gene: 3. Germline-derived CDR1 and CDR2 are MNHNY and SVGAGI (reference sequence). The CDR3 protein is CASSYTGTSGYNEQFF. CDR3 bases: TGTGCCAGCAGTTACACCGGGACTAGCGGCTACAATGAGCAGTTCTTC.

This clone was picked up a small number of times. The chain carries TRBV2 and TRBJ1-1; tentatively, D is TRBD1 (6 bases). V was cut by 5 bases and J by 8 bases, with 18 bases left in between. CDR1 and CDR2 from the germline V gene are SNHLY and FYNNEI. The CDR3 runs to 14 residues. The chain's CDR3 is CASSLPWGQTEAFF. The CDR3 nucleotides read TGTGCCAGCAGTCTCCCCTGGGGGCAGACCGAAGCTTTCTTT. Supplemented by reference TRBV2 and TRBJ1-1, the full variable domain reads EPEVTQTPSHQVTQMGQEVILRCVPISNHLYFYWYRQILGQKVEFLVSFYNNEISEKSEIFDDQFSVERPDGSNFTLKIRSTKLEDSAMYFCASSLPWGQTEAFFGQGTRLTVV.

V gene TRBV4-3 combines with J gene TRBJ2-5; D not certain. Trimming removed 0 bases at V and 5 bases at J, with 13 bases between. Germline lookup yields CDR1 LGHNA and CDR2 YSLEER. This CDR3 comprises 15 residues. The CDR3 sequence is CASSQDPRQGETQYF. The CDR3 bases are TGCGCCAGCAGCCAAGATCCCCGGCAAGGCGAGACCCAGTACTTC.

This chain joins TRBV4-1 and TRBJ2-1; D call uncertain. V lost 1 base, J lost 0 bases, and 7 bases lay in between. The CDR3 has 15 amino acids. Germline CDR1 reads MGHRA; CDR2 reads YSYEKL. CDR3 coding DNA: TGCGCCAGCAGCCAAGCTATGAGCTCCTACAATGAGCAGTTCTTC. Protein: CASSQAMSSYNEQFF.